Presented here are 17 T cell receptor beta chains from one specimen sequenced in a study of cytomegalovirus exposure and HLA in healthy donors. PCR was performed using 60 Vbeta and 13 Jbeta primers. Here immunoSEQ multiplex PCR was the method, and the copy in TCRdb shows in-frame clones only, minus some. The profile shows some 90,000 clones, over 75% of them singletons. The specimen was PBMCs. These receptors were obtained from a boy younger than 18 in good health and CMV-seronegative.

The CDR3: CAISLGTSGAYNEQFF. The CDR3, as DNA: TGTGCCATCAGCCTGGGGACTAGCGGGGCCTACAATGAGCAGTTCTTC. The gene calls are TRBV10-3 and TRBJ2-1, with 13 bases fitting TRBD2. From germline, CDR1 is ENHRY and CDR2 SYGVKD. CDR3 length: 16 residues. The junction had 4 bases not matched to a gene; V was cut back by 6 bases and J by 2 bases.

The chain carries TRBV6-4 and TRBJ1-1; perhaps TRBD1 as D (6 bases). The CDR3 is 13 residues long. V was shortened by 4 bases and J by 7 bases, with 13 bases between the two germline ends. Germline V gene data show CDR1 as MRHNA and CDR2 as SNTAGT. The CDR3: CASSAHQGGEAFF. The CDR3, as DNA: TGTGCCAGCAGTGCCCATCAAGGGGGTGAAGCTTTCTTT.

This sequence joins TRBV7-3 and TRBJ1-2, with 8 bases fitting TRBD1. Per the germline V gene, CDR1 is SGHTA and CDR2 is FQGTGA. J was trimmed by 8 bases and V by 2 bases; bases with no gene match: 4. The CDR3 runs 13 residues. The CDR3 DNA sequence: TGTGCCAGCAGCTTACAGGGGGCGACGGGCTACACCTTC. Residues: CASSLQGATGYTF.

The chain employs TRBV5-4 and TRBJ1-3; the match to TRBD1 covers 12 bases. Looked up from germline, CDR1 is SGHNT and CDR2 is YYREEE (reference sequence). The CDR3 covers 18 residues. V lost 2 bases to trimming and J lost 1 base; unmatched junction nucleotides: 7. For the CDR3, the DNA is TGTGCCAGCAGCTTTCCTCCGGGACAGGGGGCTTCTGGAAACACCATATATTTT. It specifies CASSFPPGQGASGNTIYF.

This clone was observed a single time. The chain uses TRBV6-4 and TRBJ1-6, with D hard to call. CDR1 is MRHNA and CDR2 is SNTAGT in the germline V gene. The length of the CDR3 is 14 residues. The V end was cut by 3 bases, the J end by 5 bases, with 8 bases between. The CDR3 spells CASSDNGNNSPLHF. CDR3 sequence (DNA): TGTGCCAGCAGTGATAACGGGAATAATTCACCCCTCCACTTT.

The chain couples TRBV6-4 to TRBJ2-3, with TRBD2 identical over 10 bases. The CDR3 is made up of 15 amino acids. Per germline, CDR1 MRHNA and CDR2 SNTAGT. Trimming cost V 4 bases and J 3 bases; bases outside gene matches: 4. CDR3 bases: TGTGCCAGCAGTGTTGAGCGGGGGGGGACAGATACGCAGTATTTT. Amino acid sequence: CASSVERGGTDTQYF.

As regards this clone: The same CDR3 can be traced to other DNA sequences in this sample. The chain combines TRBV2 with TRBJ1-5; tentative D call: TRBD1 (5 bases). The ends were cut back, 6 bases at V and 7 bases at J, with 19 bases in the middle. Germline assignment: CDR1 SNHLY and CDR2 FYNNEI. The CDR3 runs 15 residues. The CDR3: CASSFPGTVGQPQHF. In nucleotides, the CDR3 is TGTGCCAGCAGCTTTCCGGGGACTGTCGGACAGCCCCAGCATTTT. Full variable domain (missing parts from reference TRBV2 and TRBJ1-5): EPEVTQTPSHQVTQMGQEVILRCVPISNHLYFYWYRQILGQKVEFLVSFYNNEISEKSEIFDDQFSVERPDGSNFTLKIRSTKLEDSAMYFCASSFPGTVGQPQHFGDGTRLSIL.

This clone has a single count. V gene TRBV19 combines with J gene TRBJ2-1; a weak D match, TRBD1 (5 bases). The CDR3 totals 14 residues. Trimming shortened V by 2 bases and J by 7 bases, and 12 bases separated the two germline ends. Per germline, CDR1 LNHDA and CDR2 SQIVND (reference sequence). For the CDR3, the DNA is TGTGCCAGTAGTATACAGGGTCCTGTGAATGAGCAGTTCTTC. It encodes CASSIQGPVNEQFF. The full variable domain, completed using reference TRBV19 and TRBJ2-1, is DGGITQSPKYLFRKEGQNVTLSCEQNLNHDAMYWYRQDPGQGLRLIYYSQIVNDFQKGDIAEGYSVSREKKESFPLTVTSAQKNPTAFYLCASSIQGPVNEQFFGPGTRLTVL.

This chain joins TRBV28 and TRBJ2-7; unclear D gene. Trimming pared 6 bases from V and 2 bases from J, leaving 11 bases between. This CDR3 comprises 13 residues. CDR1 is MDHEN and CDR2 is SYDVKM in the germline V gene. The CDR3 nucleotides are TGTGCCAGCAGATCCCCTATCACCTACGAGCAGTACTTC. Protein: CASRSPITYEQYF.

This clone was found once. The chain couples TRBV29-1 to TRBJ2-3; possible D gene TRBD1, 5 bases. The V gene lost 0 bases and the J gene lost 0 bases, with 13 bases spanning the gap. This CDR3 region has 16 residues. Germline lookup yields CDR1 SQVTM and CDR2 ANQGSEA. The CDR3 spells CSVEDTVPGSTDTQYF. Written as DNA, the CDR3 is TGCAGCGTTGAAGATACAGTCCCAGGGAGCACAGATACGCAGTATTTT.

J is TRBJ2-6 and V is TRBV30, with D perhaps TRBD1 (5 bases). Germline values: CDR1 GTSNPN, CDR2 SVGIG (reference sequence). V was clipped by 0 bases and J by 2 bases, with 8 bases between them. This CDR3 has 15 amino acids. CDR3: CAWSVGQPGANVLTF. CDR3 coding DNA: TGTGCCTGGAGTGTCGGACAACCTGGGGCCAACGTCCTGACTTTC.

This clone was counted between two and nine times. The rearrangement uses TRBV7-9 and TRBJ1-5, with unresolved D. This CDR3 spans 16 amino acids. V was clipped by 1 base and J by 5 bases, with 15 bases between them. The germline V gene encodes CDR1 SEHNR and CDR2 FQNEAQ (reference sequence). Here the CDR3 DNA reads TGTGCCAGCAGCTTAGGAGGTTGGCATGCTGATCAGCCCCAGCATTTT. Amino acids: CASSLGGWHADQPQHF.

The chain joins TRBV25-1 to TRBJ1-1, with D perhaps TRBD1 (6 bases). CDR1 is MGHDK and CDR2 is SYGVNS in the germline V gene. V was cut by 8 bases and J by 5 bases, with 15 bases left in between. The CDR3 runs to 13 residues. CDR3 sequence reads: CASGGGGRTEAFF. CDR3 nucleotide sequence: TGTGCCAGCGGGGGCGGGGGTAGGACTGAAGCTTTCTTT.

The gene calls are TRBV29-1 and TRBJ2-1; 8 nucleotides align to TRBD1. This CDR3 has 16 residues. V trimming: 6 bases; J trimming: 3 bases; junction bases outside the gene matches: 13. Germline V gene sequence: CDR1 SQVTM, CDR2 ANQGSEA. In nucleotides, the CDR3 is TGCAGCGTCCCCCGGCCCGACAGGGGAATCTACAATGAGCAGTTCTTC. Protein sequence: CSVPRPDRGIYNEQFF.

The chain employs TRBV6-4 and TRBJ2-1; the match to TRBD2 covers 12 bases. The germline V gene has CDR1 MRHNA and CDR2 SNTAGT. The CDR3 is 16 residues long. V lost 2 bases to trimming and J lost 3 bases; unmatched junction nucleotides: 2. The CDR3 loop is CASSDLAGGDYNEQFF. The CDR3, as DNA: TGTGCCAGCAGTGACCTAGCGGGGGGGGACTACAATGAGCAGTTCTTC.

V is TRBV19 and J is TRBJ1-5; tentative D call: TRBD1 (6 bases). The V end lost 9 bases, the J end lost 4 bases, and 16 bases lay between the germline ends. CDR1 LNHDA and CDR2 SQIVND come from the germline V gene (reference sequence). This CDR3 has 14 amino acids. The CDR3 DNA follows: TGTGCCAGCGACCGGGGGGCACCTAATCAGCCCCAGCATTTT. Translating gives CASDRGAPNQPQHF.

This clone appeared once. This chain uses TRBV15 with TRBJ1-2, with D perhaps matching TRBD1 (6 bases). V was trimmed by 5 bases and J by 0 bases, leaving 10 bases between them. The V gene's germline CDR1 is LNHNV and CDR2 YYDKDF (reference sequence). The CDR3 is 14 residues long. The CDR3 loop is CATSPDRANYGYTF. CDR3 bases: TGTGCCACCAGCCCGGACAGAGCTAACTATGGCTACACCTTC.